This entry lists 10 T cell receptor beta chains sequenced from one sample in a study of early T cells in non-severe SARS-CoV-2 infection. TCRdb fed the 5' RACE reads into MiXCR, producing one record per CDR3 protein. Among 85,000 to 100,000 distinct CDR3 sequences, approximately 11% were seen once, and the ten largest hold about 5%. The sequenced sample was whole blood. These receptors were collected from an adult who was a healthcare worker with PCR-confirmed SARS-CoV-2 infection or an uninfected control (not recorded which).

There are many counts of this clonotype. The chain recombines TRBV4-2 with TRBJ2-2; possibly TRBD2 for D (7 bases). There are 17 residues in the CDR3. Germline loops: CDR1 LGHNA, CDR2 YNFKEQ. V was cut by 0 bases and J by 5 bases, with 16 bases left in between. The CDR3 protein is CASSQERGRPGTGELFF. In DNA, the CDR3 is TGTGCCAGCAGCCAAGAGCGGGGGCGGCCGGGGACCGGGGAGCTGTTTTTT.

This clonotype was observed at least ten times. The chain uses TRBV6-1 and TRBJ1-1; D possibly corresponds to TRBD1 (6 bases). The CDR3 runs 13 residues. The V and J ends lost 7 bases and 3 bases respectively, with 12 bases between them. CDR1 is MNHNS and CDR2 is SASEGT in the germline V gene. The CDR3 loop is CASTGAGDTEAFF. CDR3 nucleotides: TGTGCCAGCACAGGGGCTGGTGACACTGAAGCTTTCTTT.

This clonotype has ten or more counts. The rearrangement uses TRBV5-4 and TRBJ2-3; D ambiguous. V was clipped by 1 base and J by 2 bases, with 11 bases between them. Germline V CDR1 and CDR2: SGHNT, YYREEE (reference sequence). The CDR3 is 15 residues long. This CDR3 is CASSLTALLTDTQYF. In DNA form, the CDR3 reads TGTGCCAGCAGCTTGACGGCCCTTCTCACAGATACGCAGTATTTT.

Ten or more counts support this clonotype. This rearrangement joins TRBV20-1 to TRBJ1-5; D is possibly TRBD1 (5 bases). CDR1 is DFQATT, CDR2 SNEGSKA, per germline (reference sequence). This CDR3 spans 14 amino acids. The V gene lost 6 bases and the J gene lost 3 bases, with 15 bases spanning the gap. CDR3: CSARAPSDNQPQHF. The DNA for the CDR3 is TGCAGTGCCAGGGCACCTAGTGACAATCAGCCCCAGCATTTT.

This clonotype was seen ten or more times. The CDR3 region has the DNA TGTGCCACCAGCAGGGACTACGACAATGAGCAGTTCTTC. Translation: CATSRDYDNEQFF. The chain joins TRBV24-1 to TRBJ2-1; 7 nucleotides match TRBD2. The CDR3 is made up of 13 amino acids. CDR1 is KGHDR, CDR2 SFDVKD, per germline. J lost 5 bases, V lost 7 bases, and 4 bases had no gene match.

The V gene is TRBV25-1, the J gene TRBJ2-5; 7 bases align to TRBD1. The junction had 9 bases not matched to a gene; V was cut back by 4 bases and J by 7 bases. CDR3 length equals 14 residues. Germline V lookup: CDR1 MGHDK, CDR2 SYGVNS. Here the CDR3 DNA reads TGTGCCAGCAGTGCCCGACAGGGATTCGGGACCCAGTACTTC. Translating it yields CASSARQGFGTQYF.

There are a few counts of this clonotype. The CDR3 reads CASSPLDSSGYGYTF. The DNA of the CDR3 is TGTGCCAGCTCACCACTCGATTCCTCAGGCTATGGCTACACCTTC. This rearrangement joins TRBV18 to TRBJ1-2; D remains unclear. Trimming removed 1 base from V and 4 bases from J, with 13 bases in between. CDR3 length: 15 amino acids. CDR1 KGHSH and CDR2 LQKENI come from the germline V gene.

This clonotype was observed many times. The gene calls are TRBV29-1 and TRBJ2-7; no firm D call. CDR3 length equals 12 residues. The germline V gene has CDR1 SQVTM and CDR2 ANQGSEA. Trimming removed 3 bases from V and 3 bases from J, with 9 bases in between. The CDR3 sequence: CSVEVGNYEQYF. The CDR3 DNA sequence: TGCAGCGTTGAGGTTGGGAACTACGAGCAGTACTTC.

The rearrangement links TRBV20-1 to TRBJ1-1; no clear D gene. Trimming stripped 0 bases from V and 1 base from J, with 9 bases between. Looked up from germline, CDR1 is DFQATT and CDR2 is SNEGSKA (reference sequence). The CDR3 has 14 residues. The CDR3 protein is CSARERTANTEAFF. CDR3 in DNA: TGCAGTGCTAGAGAACGGACGGCGAACACTGAAGCTTTCTTT.

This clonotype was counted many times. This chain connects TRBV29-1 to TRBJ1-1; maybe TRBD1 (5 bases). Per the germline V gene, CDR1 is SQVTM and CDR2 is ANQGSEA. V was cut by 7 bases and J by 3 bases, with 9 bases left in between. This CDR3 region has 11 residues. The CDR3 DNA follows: TGCAGCGCCAGGGATCACACTGAAGCTTTCTTT. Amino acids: CSARDHTEAFF.